The entry below describes one T cell receptor (beta chain). The antigen is not known. TCRdb's copy holds only in-frame clones and misses some; the assay was immunoSEQ multiplex PCR. The sample has under 40,000 clones; roughly two thirds are singletons. This entry is derived from a study of vaccination effects on CD4 cells after COVID-19. Whole-study context: Post-vaccine draws lagged the second dose by a median of 72 days.

Peptide-pool stimulation followed by sequencing identified expanded antigen-specific CD4+ clonotypes in the ViraFEST assay. Cells that had been cultured for 10 days were the source of isolated CD4+ T cells. Each participant was given two doses of one vaccine (BNT162b2 or mRNA-1273). The material sequenced was CD4+ T cells from PBMCs cultured with HCoV-229E spike peptides, taken after COVID-19 vaccination. The clonotype comes from a human donor who received a COVID-19 vaccine.

CDR3: CASSADRTPYEQYF. DNA of the CDR3: TGTGCCAGCAGTGCGGACAGGACCCCTTACGAGCAGTACTTC. The chain has TRBV2 and TRBJ2-7, with 7 bases aligning to TRBD1. The CDR3 is 14 amino acids. CDR1 is SNHLY and CDR2 is FYNNEI in the germline V gene. V lost 4 bases to trimming and J lost 4 bases; unmatched junction nucleotides: 7.